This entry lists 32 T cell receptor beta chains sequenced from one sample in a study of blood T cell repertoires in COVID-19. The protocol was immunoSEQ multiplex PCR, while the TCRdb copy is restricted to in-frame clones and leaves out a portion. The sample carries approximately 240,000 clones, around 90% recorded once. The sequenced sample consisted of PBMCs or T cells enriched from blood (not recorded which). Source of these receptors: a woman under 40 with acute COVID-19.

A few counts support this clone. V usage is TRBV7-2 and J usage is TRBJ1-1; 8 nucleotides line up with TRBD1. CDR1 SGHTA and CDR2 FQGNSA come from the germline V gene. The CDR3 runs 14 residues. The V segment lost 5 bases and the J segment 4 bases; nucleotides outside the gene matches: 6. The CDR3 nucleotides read TGTGCCAGCAGCGCCGACAGGGGAAGCACTGAAGCTTTCTTT. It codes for CASSADRGSTEAFF.

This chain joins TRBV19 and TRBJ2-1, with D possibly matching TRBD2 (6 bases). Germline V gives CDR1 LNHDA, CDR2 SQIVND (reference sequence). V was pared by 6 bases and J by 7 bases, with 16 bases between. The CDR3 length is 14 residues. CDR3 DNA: TGTGCCAGTAGAACCCAGACTAGTTATAATGAGCAGTTCTTC. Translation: CASRTQTSYNEQFF.

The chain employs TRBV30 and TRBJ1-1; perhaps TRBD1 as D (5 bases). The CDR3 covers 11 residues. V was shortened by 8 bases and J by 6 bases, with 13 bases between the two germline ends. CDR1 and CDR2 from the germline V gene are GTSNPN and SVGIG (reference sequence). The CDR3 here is CARQTSAEAFF. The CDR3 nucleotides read TGTGCCCGACAGACCAGCGCTGAAGCTTTCTTT.

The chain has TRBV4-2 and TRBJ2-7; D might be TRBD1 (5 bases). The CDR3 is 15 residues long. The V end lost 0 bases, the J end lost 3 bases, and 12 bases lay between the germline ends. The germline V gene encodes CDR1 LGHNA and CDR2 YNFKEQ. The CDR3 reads CASSQEAGPNYEQYF. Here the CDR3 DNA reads TGTGCCAGCAGCCAAGAAGCAGGGCCTAACTACGAGCAGTACTTC.

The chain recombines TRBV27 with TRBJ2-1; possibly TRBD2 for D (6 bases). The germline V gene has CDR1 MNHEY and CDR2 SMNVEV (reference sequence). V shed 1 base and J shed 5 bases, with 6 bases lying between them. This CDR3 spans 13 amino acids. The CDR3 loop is CASSLWGDNEQFF. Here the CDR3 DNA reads TGTGCCAGCAGTTTATGGGGGGACAATGAGCAGTTCTTC.

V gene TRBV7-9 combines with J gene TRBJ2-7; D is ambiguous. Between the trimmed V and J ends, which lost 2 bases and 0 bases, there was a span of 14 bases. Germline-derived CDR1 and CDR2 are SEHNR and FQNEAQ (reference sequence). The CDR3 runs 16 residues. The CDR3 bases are TGTGCCAGCAGCTTAAGAGTAAACCCACTCTCCTACGAGCAGTACTTC. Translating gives CASSLRVNPLSYEQYF.

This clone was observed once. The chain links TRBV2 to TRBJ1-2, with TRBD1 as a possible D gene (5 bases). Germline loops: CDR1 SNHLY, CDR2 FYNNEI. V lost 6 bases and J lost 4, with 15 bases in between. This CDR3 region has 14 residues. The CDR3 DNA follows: TGTGCCAGCAGGCAGCTGGGGGGGACCTATGGCTACACCTTC. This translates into CASRQLGGTYGYTF.

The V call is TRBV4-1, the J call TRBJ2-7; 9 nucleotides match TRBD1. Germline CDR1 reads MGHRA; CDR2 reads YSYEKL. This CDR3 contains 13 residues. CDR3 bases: TGCGTACAATACCGGACAGGGGACTACGAGCAGTACTTC. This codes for CVQYRTGDYEQYF.

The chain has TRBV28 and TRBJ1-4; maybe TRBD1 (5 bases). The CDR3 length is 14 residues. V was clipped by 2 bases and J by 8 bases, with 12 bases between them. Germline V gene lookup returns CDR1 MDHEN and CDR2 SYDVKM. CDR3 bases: TGTGCCAGCAGTTTAAGGGAACAGGACGAAAAACTGTTTTTT. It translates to CASSLREQDEKLFF.

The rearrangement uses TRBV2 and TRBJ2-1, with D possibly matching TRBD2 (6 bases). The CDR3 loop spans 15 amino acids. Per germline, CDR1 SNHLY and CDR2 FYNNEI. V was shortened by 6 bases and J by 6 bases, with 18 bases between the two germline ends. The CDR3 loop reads CASSWDSYNVNEQFF. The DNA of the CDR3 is TGTGCCAGCAGCTGGGACTCTTATAACGTCAATGAGCAGTTCTTC.

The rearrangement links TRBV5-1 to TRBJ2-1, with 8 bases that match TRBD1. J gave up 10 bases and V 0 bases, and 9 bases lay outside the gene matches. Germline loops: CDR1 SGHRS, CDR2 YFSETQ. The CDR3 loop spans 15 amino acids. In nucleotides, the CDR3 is TGCGCCAGCAGCTTGGTAGGACAGGGTTTACGGGAGCAGTTCTTC. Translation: CASSLVGQGLREQFF.

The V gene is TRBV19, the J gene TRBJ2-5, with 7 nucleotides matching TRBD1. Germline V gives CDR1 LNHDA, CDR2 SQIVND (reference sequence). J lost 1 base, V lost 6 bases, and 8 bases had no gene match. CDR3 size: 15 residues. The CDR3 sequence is CASSGSGQPQETQYF. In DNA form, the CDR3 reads TGTGCCAGTAGCGGCTCGGGACAGCCCCAAGAGACCCAGTACTTC.

The CDR3 DNA follows: TGTGCCAGCAGCTTGGGAGACAGGGCGACCTACGAGCAGTACTTC. Its protein is CASSLGDRATYEQYF. The chain combines TRBV5-6 with TRBJ2-7; 7 bases align to TRBD1. Losses at the gene ends were 0 bases for V and 2 bases for J; bases not matched to a gene: 5. CDR1 SGHDT and CDR2 YYEEEE come from the germline V gene. There are 15 residues in the CDR3. Full variable domain (remainder filled in from reference TRBV5-6 and TRBJ2-7): DAGVTQSPTHLIKTRGQQVTLRCSPKSGHDTVSWYQQALGQGPQFIFQYYEEEERQRGNFPDRFSGHQFPNYSSELNVNALLLGDSALYLCASSLGDRATYEQYFGPGTRLTVT.

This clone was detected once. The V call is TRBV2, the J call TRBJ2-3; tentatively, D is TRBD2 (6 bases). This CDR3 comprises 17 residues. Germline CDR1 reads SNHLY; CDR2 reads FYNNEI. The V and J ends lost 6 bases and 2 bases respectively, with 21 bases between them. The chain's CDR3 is CASREIPGTLITDTQYF. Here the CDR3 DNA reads TGTGCCAGCAGAGAGATCCCCGGGACTCTGATCACAGATACGCAGTATTTT. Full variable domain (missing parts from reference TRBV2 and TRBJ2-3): EPEVTQTPSHQVTQMGQEVILRCVPISNHLYFYWYRQILGQKVEFLVSFYNNEISEKSEIFDDQFSVERPDGSNFTLKIRSTKLEDSAMYFCASREIPGTLITDTQYFGPGTRLTVL.

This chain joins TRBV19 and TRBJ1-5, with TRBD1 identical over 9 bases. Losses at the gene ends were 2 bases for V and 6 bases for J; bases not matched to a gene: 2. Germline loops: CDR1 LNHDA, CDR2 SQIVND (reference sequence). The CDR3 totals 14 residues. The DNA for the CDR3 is TGTGCCAGTAGTATAACAGGGGGCGGTCAGCCCCAGCATTTT. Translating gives CASSITGGGQPQHF.

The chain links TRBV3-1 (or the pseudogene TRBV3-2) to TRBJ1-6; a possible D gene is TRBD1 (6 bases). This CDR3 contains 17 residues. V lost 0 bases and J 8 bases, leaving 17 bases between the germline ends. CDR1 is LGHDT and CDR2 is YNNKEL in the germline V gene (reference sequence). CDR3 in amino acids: CASSQDVPTGLYSPLHF. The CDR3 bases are TGTGCCAGCAGCCAAGATGTCCCTACAGGGCTTTATTCACCCCTCCACTTT.

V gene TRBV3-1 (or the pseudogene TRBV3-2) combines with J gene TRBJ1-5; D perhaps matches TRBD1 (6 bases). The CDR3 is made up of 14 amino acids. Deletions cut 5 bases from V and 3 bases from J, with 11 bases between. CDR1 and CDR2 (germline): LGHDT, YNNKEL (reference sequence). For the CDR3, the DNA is TGTGCCAGCAGCAACCGACAGGCCAATCAGCCCCAGCATTTT. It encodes CASSNRQANQPQHF.

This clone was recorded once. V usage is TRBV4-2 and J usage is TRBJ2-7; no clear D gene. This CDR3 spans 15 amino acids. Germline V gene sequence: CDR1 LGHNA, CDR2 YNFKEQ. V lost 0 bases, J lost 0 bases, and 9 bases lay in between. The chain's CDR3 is CASSQDGESSYEQYF. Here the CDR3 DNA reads TGTGCCAGCAGCCAAGATGGTGAGAGCTCCTACGAGCAGTACTTC.

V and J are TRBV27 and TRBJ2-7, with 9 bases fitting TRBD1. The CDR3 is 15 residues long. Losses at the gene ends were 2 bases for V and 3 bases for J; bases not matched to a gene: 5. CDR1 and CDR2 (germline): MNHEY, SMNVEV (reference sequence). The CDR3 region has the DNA TGTGCCAGCAGTTTACTCATGACAGGGGGCTACGAGCAGTACTTC. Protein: CASSLLMTGGYEQYF.

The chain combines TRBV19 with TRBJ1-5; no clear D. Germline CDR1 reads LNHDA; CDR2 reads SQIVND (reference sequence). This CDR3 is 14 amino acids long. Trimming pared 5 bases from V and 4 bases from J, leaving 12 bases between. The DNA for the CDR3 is TGTGCCAGTAGTTCCCGGACTGAAAATCAGCCCCAGCATTTT. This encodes CASSSRTENQPQHF. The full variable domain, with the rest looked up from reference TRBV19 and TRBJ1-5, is DGGITQSPKYLFRKEGQNVTLSCEQNLNHDAMYWYRQDPGQGLRLIYYSQIVNDFQKGDIAEGYSVSREKKESFPLTVTSAQKNPTAFYLCASSSRTENQPQHFGDGTRLSIL.

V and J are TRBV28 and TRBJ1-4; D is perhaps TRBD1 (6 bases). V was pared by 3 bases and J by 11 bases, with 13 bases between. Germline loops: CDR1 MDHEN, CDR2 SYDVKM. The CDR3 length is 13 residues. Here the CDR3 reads CASSLFDRNKLFF. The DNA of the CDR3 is TGTGCCAGCAGTTTGTTTGACAGGAACAAACTGTTTTTT. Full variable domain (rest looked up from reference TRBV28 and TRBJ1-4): DVKVTQSSRYLVKRTGEKVFLECVQDMDHENMFWYRQDPGLGLRLIYFSYDVKMKEKGDIPEGYSVSREKKERFSLILESASTNQTSMYLCASSLFDRNKLFFGSGTQLSVL.

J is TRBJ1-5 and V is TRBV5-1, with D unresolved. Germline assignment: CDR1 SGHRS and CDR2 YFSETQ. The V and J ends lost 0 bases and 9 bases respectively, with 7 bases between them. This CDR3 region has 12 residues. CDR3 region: CASSLDGPPQHF. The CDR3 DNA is TGCGCCAGCAGCTTGGATGGGCCGCCCCAGCATTTT.

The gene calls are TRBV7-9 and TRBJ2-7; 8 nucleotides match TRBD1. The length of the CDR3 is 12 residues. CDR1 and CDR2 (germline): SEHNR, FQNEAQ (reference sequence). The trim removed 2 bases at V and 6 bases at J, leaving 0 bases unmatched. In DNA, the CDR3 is TGTGCCAGCAGCTTACAGGGGGCCGAGCAGTACTTC. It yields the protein CASSLQGAEQYF.

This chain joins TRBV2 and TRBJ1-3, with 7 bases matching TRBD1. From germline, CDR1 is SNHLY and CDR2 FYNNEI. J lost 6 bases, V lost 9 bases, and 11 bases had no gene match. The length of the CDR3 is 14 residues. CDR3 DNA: TGTGCCAGTCTTCTACAGGGGTTGGAAAACACCATATATTTT. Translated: CASLLQGLENTIYF.

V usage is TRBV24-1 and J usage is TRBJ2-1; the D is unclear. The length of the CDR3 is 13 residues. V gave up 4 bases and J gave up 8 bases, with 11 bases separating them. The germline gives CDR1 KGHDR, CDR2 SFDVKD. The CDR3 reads CATSDNYVDEQFF. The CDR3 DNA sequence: TGTGCCACCAGTGACAACTATGTAGATGAGCAGTTCTTC.

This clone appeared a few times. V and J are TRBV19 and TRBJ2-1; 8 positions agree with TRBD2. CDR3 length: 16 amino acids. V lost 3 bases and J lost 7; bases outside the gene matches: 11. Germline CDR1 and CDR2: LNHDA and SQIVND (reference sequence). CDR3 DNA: TGTGCCAGTAGTATTTCACTAGCGGTATTGGGGAATGAGCAGTTCTTC. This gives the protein CASSISLAVLGNEQFF.

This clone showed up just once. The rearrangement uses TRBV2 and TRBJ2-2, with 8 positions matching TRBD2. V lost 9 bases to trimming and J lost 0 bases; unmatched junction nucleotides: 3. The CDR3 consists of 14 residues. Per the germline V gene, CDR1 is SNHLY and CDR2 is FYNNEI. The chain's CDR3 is CARRLAPNTGELFF. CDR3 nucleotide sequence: TGTGCCAGAAGACTAGCGCCGAACACCGGGGAGCTGTTTTTT.

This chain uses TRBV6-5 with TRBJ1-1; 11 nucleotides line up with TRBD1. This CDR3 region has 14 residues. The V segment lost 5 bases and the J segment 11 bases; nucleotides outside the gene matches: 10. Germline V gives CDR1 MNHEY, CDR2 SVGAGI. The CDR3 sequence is CASSPQGDRGTAFF. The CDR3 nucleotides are TGTGCCAGCAGTCCCCAAGGGGACAGGGGGACGGCTTTCTTT.

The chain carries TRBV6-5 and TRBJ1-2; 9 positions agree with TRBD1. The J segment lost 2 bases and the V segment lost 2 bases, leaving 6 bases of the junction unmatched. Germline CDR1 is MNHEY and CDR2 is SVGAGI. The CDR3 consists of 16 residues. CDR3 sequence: CASSYGTGTGNYGYTF. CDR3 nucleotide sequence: TGTGCCAGCAGTTACGGGACCGGGACAGGGAACTATGGCTACACCTTC.

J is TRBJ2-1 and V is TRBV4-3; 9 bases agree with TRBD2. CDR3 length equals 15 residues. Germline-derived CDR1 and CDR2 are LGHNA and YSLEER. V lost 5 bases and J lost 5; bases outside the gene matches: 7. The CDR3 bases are TGCGCCAGCAGCTCAGTAGCGGGAGCCAACAATGAGCAGTTCTTC. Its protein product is CASSSVAGANNEQFF.

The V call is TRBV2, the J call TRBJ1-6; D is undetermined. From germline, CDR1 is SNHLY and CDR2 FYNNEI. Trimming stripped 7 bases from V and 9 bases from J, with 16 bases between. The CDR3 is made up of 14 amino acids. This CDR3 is CASIRNSLGSPLHF. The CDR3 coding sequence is TGTGCCAGCATTAGAAACTCGCTTGGTTCACCCCTCCACTTT.

CDR3 protein: CASGFPEEAFF. The CDR3 nucleotides are TGTGCTAGTGGTTTCCCCGAGGAAGCTTTCTTT. The chain carries TRBV12-5 and TRBJ1-1; D ambiguous. The CDR3 runs 11 residues. The germline V gene encodes CDR1 LGHNT and CDR2 FRNRAP. V shed 3 bases and J shed 8 bases, with 7 bases lying between them.